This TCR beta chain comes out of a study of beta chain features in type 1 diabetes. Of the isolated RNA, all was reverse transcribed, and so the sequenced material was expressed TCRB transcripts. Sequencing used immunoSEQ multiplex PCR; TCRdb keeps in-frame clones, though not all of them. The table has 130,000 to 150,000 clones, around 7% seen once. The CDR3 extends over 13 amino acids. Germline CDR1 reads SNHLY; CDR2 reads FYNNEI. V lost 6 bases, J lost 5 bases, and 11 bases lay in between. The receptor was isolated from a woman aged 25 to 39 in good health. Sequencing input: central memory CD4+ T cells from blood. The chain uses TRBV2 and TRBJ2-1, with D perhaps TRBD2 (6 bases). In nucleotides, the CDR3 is TGTGCCAGCAGGGACGGCGGGAACAATGAGCAGTTCTTC. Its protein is CASRDGGNNEQFF.